This entry lists 26 T cell receptor beta chains sequenced from one sample in a study of blood T cell repertoires in COVID-19. The assay was immunoSEQ multiplex PCR, and TCRdb's table has in-frame clones only and misses some. Among approximately 200,000 clones listed, 70% to 90% were seen once. The sequencing input was peripheral blood. Receptor source: a man aged 35-49 years with acute or convalescent COVID-19.

The V gene is TRBV6-6, the J gene TRBJ1-1; D may be TRBD1 (5 bases). Trimming stripped 2 bases from V and 3 bases from J, with 13 bases between. The CDR3 is made up of 15 amino acids. The germline V gene encodes CDR1 MNHNY and CDR2 SVGAGI (reference sequence). CDR3 DNA: TGTGCCAGCAGTTACGGGAGGACGGGGGACACTGAAGCTTTCTTT. Its translation is CASSYGRTGDTEAFF.

This chain connects TRBV7-9 to TRBJ1-1; no clear D. Trimming removed 1 base from V and 6 bases from J, with 12 bases in between. Per germline, CDR1 SEHNR and CDR2 FQNEAQ (reference sequence). CDR3 length equals 14 residues. CDR3 sequence reads: CASSLERQAPEAFF. The CDR3 region has the DNA TGTGCCAGCAGCTTAGAGCGGCAGGCTCCTGAAGCTTTCTTT.

CDR3 sequence: CSVAGGSSYEQYF. In DNA form, the CDR3 reads TGCAGCGTTGCAGGAGGTTCATCCTACGAGCAGTACTTC. The gene calls are TRBV29-1 and TRBJ2-7, with a tentative D call TRBD2 (5 bases). V lost 4 bases and J lost 1, with 11 bases in between. Germline V lookup: CDR1 SQVTM, CDR2 ANQGSEA. The CDR3 is 13 amino acids.

The rearrangement uses TRBV19 and TRBJ1-2; perhaps TRBD1 as D (6 bases). Germline CDR1 reads LNHDA; CDR2 reads SQIVND (reference sequence). The CDR3 contains 14 residues. The ends were cut back, 6 bases at V and 3 bases at J, with 14 bases in the middle. The CDR3 loop is CASSVMDSHYGYTF. CDR3 nucleotide sequence: TGTGCCAGTAGCGTCATGGACAGTCACTATGGCTACACCTTC.

V usage is TRBV19 and J usage is TRBJ2-2; maybe TRBD2 (6 bases). Germline V gene sequence: CDR1 LNHDA, CDR2 SQIVND (reference sequence). The V gene lost 8 bases and the J gene lost 2 bases, with 24 bases spanning the gap. The length of the CDR3 is 18 residues. CDR3 DNA sequence: TGTGCCAGTGTAGTCGTGGGCACCGGGACTCCCAACACCGGGGAGCTGTTTTTT. Its protein product is CASVVVGTGTPNTGELFF.

This chain uses TRBV5-4 with TRBJ2-1; 16 positions agree with TRBD2. This CDR3 has 18 residues. Germline V gene data show CDR1 as SGHNT and CDR2 as YYREEE (reference sequence). J lost 4 bases, V lost 4 bases, and 8 bases had no gene match. This chain's CDR3 is CASSPGTSGGASYNEQFF. In DNA, the CDR3 is TGTGCCAGCAGCCCTGGGACTAGCGGGGGGGCCAGTTACAATGAGCAGTTCTTC.

This clone came up a few times. The chain joins TRBV25-1 to TRBJ1-4; D possibly corresponds to TRBD1 (5 bases). Per germline, CDR1 MGHDK and CDR2 SYGVNS. This CDR3 is built from 15 residues. Trimming took off 2 bases at V and 4 bases at J, with 11 bases between the two ends. The chain's CDR3 is CASSELGQGNEKLFF. The DNA of the CDR3 is TGTGCCAGCAGTGAACTGGGGCAGGGTAATGAAAAACTGTTTTTT.

The V and J genes are TRBV5-1 and TRBJ1-1; 9 bases align to TRBD1. The V gene end was trimmed by 0 bases and the J gene end by 5 bases; junction bases not matched to a gene: 14. The CDR3 loop spans 18 amino acids. Germline values: CDR1 SGHRS, CDR2 YFSETQ. CDR3 in DNA: TGCGCCAGCAGCTTGGTTCTACAGGGGGCAGGTGGTGGTACTGAAGCTTTCTTT. Its protein product is CASSLVLQGAGGGTEAFF.

The chain has TRBV3-1 (or the pseudogene TRBV3-2) and TRBJ2-7; possible D gene TRBD2, 6 bases. V was cut by 1 base and J by 3 bases, with 16 bases left in between. The length of the CDR3 is 16 residues. Germline V lookup: CDR1 LGHDT, CDR2 YNNKEL (reference sequence). The CDR3 spells CASSQGVGGLDYEQYF. In DNA form, the CDR3 reads TGTGCCAGCAGCCAAGGAGTGGGAGGACTTGACTACGAGCAGTACTTC.

The rearrangement links TRBV6-5 to TRBJ2-1, with D possibly being TRBD1 (5 bases). The CDR3 spans 15 residues. V was clipped by 2 bases and J by 8 bases, with 16 bases between them. Germline V lookup: CDR1 MNHEY, CDR2 SVGAGI. CDR3 residues: CASSYAYRRQHEQFF. CDR3 in DNA: TGTGCCAGCAGTTACGCCTACAGGCGGCAACATGAGCAGTTCTTC.

The V call is TRBV19, the J call TRBJ1-5; 8 bases agree with TRBD1. The CDR3 totals 14 residues. Germline CDR1 is LNHDA and CDR2 is SQIVND (reference sequence). Trimming cost V 4 bases and J 7 bases; bases outside gene matches: 6. The CDR3 sequence is CASSTGTGPQPQHF. The CDR3 DNA reads as TGTGCCAGTAGTACGGGGACAGGCCCCCAGCCCCAGCATTTT. Complete variable domain (other parts from reference TRBV19 and TRBJ1-5): DGGITQSPKYLFRKEGQNVTLSCEQNLNHDAMYWYRQDPGQGLRLIYYSQIVNDFQKGDIAEGYSVSREKKESFPLTVTSAQKNPTAFYLCASSTGTGPQPQHFGDGTRLSIL.

A few counts support this clone. In nucleotides, the CDR3 is TGCGCCAGCAGCTTGGACAGACAAGAGACCCAGTACTTC. This translates into CASSLDRQETQYF. V and J are TRBV5-1 and TRBJ2-5; D remains unclear. This CDR3 is built from 13 residues. V lost 0 bases, J lost 2 bases, and 5 bases lay in between. Germline CDR1 reads SGHRS; CDR2 reads YFSETQ. The variable domain in full, with the rest retrieved from reference TRBV5-1 and TRBJ2-5, is KAGVTQTPRYLIKTRGQQVTLSCSPISGHRSVSWYQQTPGQGLQFLFEYFSETQRNKGNFPGRFSGRQFSNSRSEMNVSTLELGDSALYLCASSLDRQETQYFGPGTRLLVL.

The rearrangement links TRBV6-5 to TRBJ1-5; 10 bases align to TRBD1. The CDR3 loop spans 15 amino acids. CDR1 and CDR2 (germline): MNHEY, SVGAGI. Trimming at V came to 2 bases and at J to 2 bases, leaving 0 bases not matched to a gene. DNA of the CDR3: TGTGCCAGCAGTTACGGGACAGGGGGCAATCAGCCCCAGCATTTT. Amino acids: CASSYGTGGNQPQHF.

The rearrangement links TRBV11-2 to TRBJ2-5; D call uncertain. V was cut by 1 base and J by 2 bases, with 11 bases left in between. This CDR3 is built from 15 residues. Germline V lookup: CDR1 SGHAT, CDR2 FQNNGV. Written as DNA, the CDR3 is TGTGCCAGCAGCTTAGTCTCTCCAGGACAAGAGACCCAGTACTTC. Its translation is CASSLVSPGQETQYF.

The J gene is TRBJ2-7, the V gene TRBV7-2; perhaps TRBD2 as D (5 bases). This CDR3 contains 13 residues. The V end was cut by 5 bases, the J end by 7 bases, with 15 bases between. Per germline, CDR1 SGHTA and CDR2 FQGNSA. The CDR3 bases are TGTGCCAGCAGCCAGAGTCGGGGTTATGAGCAGTACTTC. Its protein product is CASSQSRGYEQYF.

CDR3 protein: CASSFGTGAYEQYF. CDR3 coding DNA: TGTGCCAGCAGCTTTGGGACAGGGGCCTACGAGCAGTACTTC. The chain recombines TRBV11-1 with TRBJ2-7, with 10 bases identical to TRBD1. Trimming at V came to 3 bases and at J to 2 bases, leaving 1 base not matched to a gene. The CDR3 length is 14 residues. Per germline, CDR1 SGHAT and CDR2 FQDESV (reference sequence).

The rearrangement links TRBV2 to TRBJ1-2, with D perhaps matching TRBD1 (5 bases). Germline lookup yields CDR1 SNHLY and CDR2 FYNNEI. V lost 7 bases to trimming and J lost 1 base, with 10 bases between them. CDR3 length equals 13 residues. CDR3 in amino acids: CASKADSNYGYTF. DNA of the CDR3: TGTGCCAGCAAAGCCGACAGTAACTATGGCTACACCTTC. Based on the CDR3 plus reference TRBV2 and TRBJ1-2, the full variable domain is EPEVTQTPSHQVTQMGQEVILRCVPISNHLYFYWYRQILGQKVEFLVSFYNNEISEKSEIFDDQFSVERPDGSNFTLKIRSTKLEDSAMYFCASKADSNYGYTFGSGTRLTVV.

The gene calls are TRBV7-2 and TRBJ1-2; D not resolved. Trimming removed 1 base at V and 3 bases at J, with 12 bases between. Germline loops: CDR1 SGHTA, CDR2 FQGNSA. The CDR3 totals 15 residues. The CDR3 is CASSLGWWADYGYTF. The CDR3 nucleotides are TGTGCCAGCAGCTTAGGTTGGTGGGCAGACTATGGCTACACCTTC. The variable domain in full, completed from reference TRBV7-2 and TRBJ1-2, reads GAGVSQSPSNKVTEKGKDVELRCDPISGHTALYWYRQSLGQGLEFLIYFQGNSAPDKSGLPSDRFSAERTGGSVSTLTIQRTQQEDSAVYLCASSLGWWADYGYTFGSGTRLTVV.

The J gene is TRBJ2-7, the V gene TRBV11-2; 9 nucleotides agree with TRBD2. V dropped 5 bases and J dropped 6; count of bases not matched to a gene: 17. The germline gives CDR1 SGHAT, CDR2 FQNNGV. This CDR3 region has 17 residues. CDR3 amino acids: CASSPWGGLAGISEQYF. Here the CDR3 DNA reads TGTGCCAGCAGCCCATGGGGGGGGCTAGCGGGGATTAGCGAGCAGTACTTC.

The chain is built from TRBV19 and TRBJ1-1; 7 nucleotides align to TRBD1. Germline CDR1 and CDR2: LNHDA and SQIVND (reference sequence). V dropped 8 bases and J dropped 6; count of bases not matched to a gene: 12. The CDR3 loop spans 14 amino acids. CDR3 bases: TGTGCCAGTGTGAGGACAGGAAGGGATGCTGAAGCTTTCTTT. Translating it yields CASVRTGRDAEAFF.

This chain connects TRBV30 to TRBJ2-2; a possible D gene is TRBD1 (6 bases). Germline values: CDR1 GTSNPN, CDR2 SVGIG (reference sequence). The CDR3 has 15 amino acids. V lost 7 bases and J 1 base, leaving 16 bases between the germline ends. The CDR3 reads CASLPGHMNTGELFF. Written as DNA, the CDR3 is TGTGCCTCCCTCCCGGGACACATGAACACCGGGGAGCTGTTTTTT.

This clone was counted only a few times. This chain links TRBV7-3 with TRBJ1-1; 10 positions agree with TRBD1. Germline CDR1 reads SGHTA; CDR2 reads FQGTGA. With 2 bases clipped from V and 6 bases from J, the junction kept 15 bases outside the gene matches. The CDR3 loop spans 18 amino acids. The CDR3 DNA is TGTGCCAGCAGCTTACGCGGGACAGGGGAAAAAGTTGGGGCTGAAGCTTTCTTT. This translates into CASSLRGTGEKVGAEAFF.

This chain links TRBV7-2 with TRBJ2-3, with 11 bases that match TRBD2. Germline V gives CDR1 SGHTA, CDR2 FQGNSA. This CDR3 region has 16 residues. V lost 3 bases, J lost 3 bases, and 5 bases stayed unmatched. CDR3 region: CASSFLPSGGTDTQYF. The CDR3 nucleotides are TGTGCCAGCAGCTTCCTCCCTAGCGGGGGGACAGATACGCAGTATTTT.

This clone occurred a few times. The rearrangement uses TRBV12-3 or TRBV12-4 and TRBJ1-2; 7 bases align to TRBD1. The ends lost 7 bases at V and 4 bases at J; junction bases unmatched: 6. This CDR3 region has 13 residues. CDR3 in DNA: TGTGCCAGCATGAAGGGGGCCCTCTATGGCTACACCTTC. Protein: CASMKGALYGYTF.

This chain links TRBV30 with TRBJ1-1; maybe TRBD1 (6 bases). This CDR3 is 12 amino acids long. V lost 5 bases, J lost 1 base, and 8 bases lay in between. Per germline, CDR1 GTSNPN and CDR2 SVGIG (reference sequence). The CDR3 region has the DNA TGTGCCTGGGGGACATCGAACACTGAAGCTTTCTTT. It yields the protein CAWGTSNTEAFF.

The chain joins TRBV7-2 to TRBJ2-5, with 9 nucleotides matching TRBD2. Germline CDR1 reads SGHTA; CDR2 reads FQGNSA. J gave up 5 bases and V 5 bases, and 9 bases lay outside the gene matches. The CDR3 contains 15 residues. The CDR3 loop is CASSGGLAVKETQYF. CDR3 bases: TGTGCCAGCAGCGGGGGACTAGCTGTTAAGGAGACCCAGTACTTC.